This is a list of T cell receptor beta chains from one sample in a study of control samples from healthy donors and cancer patients. Only in-frame clones appear in the TCRdb table, and some are missing; sequencing was by immunoSEQ multiplex PCR. This table has about 130,000 clones, 92% appearing once. Sequences were obtained from blood. The source of these receptors is a woman between 45 and 65 years old in good health. Both conserved end residues are trimmed from each CDR3.

CDR3aa	j_gene	v_gene	len
ASSDDREGEEKLF	TRBJ1-4	TRBV28	13
ASSPSSDSSYEQY	TRBJ2-7	TRBV6-5	13
ASSSPPLGLAPDTQY	TRBJ2-3	TRBV7-2	15
ASSLEISGNTIY	TRBJ1-3	TRBV5-5	12
ASSFRRDFMYNEQF	TRBJ2-1	TRBV28	14
ASSLLQGAKGYT	TRBJ1-2	TRBV28	12
ATSRDQGPYEQY	TRBJ2-7	TRBV15	12
ASRRLAGGGDTQY	TRBJ2-3	TRBV6-5	13
ASSAIGTGMSPLH	TRBJ1-6	TRBV25-1	13
AWSTKPRSGNTIY	TRBJ1-3	TRBV30	13
ASTMGGTYGYT	TRBJ1-2	TRBV5-1	11
ASSLGNQPQH	TRBJ1-5	TRBV11-2	10
ASSNKGGRAEAF	TRBJ1-1	TRBV7-9	12
AWGTGGASYNEQF	TRBJ2-1	TRBV30	13
ASCLTPNTEAF	TRBJ1-1	TRBV27	11
ASSSLGDSNQPQH	TRBJ1-5	TRBV6-5	13
ASGQGAYGNQPQH	TRBJ1-5	TRBV2	13
ASSPLQGAAGYT	TRBJ1-2	TRBV2	12
AWKSFYSGGTQY	TRBJ2-5	TRBV30	12
ASRRDRGSTGELF	TRBJ2-2	TRBV28	13
SADRRGGTEAF	TRBJ1-1	TRBV29-1	11
ASSPQGDGGYT	TRBJ1-2	TRBV5-1	11
ASSYSEAQETQY	TRBJ2-5	TRBV6-6	12
ASKAGGALGYGYT	TRBJ1-2	TRBV9	13
ASSWGSGGQGRSPSYNEQF	TRBJ2-1	TRBV28	19
ASSQAPLTYNEQF	TRBJ2-1	TRBV3-1/TRBV3-2	13
ASSARVGNTEAF	TRBJ1-1	TRBV25-1	12
ASSLAGGEGTEAF	TRBJ1-1	TRBV5-1	13
ASSRDHPATNEKLF	TRBJ1-4	TRBV5-1	14
ASSVTGASRDTEAF	TRBJ1-1	TRBV28	14
ASSLLGLNEQF	TRBJ2-1	TRBV28	11
ASSHRGQDYGYT	TRBJ1-2	TRBV3-1/TRBV3-2	12
ATRSWTNEQF	TRBJ2-1	TRBV24-1	10
ASSFQGGGASTEAF	TRBJ1-1	TRBV4-2	14
ASSYRGNTEAF	TRBJ1-1	TRBV6-5	11
SVSDGSYEQY	TRBJ2-7	TRBV29-1	10